This T cell receptor beta chain emerged from a study of Tregs in tolerant kidney transplant recipients. Recipients received nonmyeloablative bone marrow transplants from related graft donors, with transient mixed chimerism. Here immunoSEQ multiplex PCR was the method, and the copy in TCRdb shows in-frame clones only, minus some. The repertoire holds 50,000 to 55,000 clones, about 90% seen once, with 13% to 15% in the top ten. The germline V gene has CDR1 LNHDA and CDR2 SQIVND (reference sequence). This CDR3 region has 14 residues. V was pared by 5 bases and J by 4 bases, with 8 bases of the junction left unmatched.

The sequences come from CD8+ T cells from blood (PBMCs), collected 24 months after the transplant. The source of this sequence is a human patient who received a combined kidney and bone marrow transplant. Some T cells may be provided by the graft donor. The gene calls are TRBV19 and TRBJ2-7, with 7 bases matching TRBD1. CDR3 protein: CASSPGTASYEQYF. The CDR3 nucleotides are TGTGCCAGTAGTCCAGGGACAGCAAGTTACGAGCAGTACTTC.